This is a list of T cell receptor beta chains from one sample in a study of sequential checkpoint blockade in melanoma. Sequencing used immunoSEQ multiplex PCR; TCRdb keeps in-frame clones, though not all of them. The sample lists about 40,000 clones, 80% to 90% occurring once. Specimen: CD8+ T cells sorted from blood (inferred from file names), collected from a patient given nivolumab and ipilimumab in sequence. The receptors come from a human donor with melanoma. Each CDR3 is given with its conserved first and last residue. Fields, in order: D gene, V gene, clone size, J gene, CDR3 protein, CDR3 DNA. The D gene is left open where the match is weak. Clone size is stated in some rows and not others, as once, few, many or a class when expanded.

D gene: TRBD1
V gene: TRBV7-9
clone size: .
J gene: TRBJ2-7
CDR3 protein: CASSSGQSYEQYF
CDR3 DNA: TGTGCCAGCAGCTCGGGACAGAGCTACGAGCAGTACTTC

D gene: TRBD2
V gene: TRBV7-9
clone size: .
J gene: TRBJ2-5
CDR3 protein: CASSDPLAEGGQETQYF
CDR3 DNA: TGTGCCAGCAGCGACCCACTAGCGGAGGGAGGTCAAGAGACCCAGTACTTC

D gene: .
V gene: TRBV6-5
clone size: once
J gene: TRBJ2-3
CDR3 protein: CASSYSKQDYTDTQYF
CDR3 DNA: TGTGCCAGCAGTTACTCGAAGCAGGACTACACAGATACGCAGTATTTT

D gene: TRBD1
V gene: TRBV25-1
clone size: .
J gene: TRBJ1-1
CDR3 protein: CASSWDSLNTEAFF
CDR3 DNA: TGTGCCAGCAGCTGGGACAGCTTGAACACTGAAGCTTTCTTT

D gene: .
V gene: TRBV5-6
clone size: .
J gene: TRBJ2-5
CDR3 protein: CASSLDPEETQYF
CDR3 DNA: TGTGCCAGCAGCTTGGACCCGGAGGAGACCCAGTACTTC

D gene: TRBD1
V gene: TRBV7-8
clone size: .
J gene: TRBJ1-4
CDR3 protein: CASSLLVRDRDEKLFF
CDR3 DNA: TGTGCCAGCAGCTTACTAGTTCGGGACAGGGATGAAAAACTGTTTTTT

D gene: TRBD2
V gene: TRBV2
clone size: .
J gene: TRBJ2-5
CDR3 protein: CASRVSGGQVETQYF
CDR3 DNA: TGTGCCAGCCGGGTCTCGGGAGGCCAGGTGGAGACCCAGTACTTC

D gene: TRBD1
V gene: TRBV27
clone size: .
J gene: TRBJ2-1
CDR3 protein: CASSLRTGVYNEQFF
CDR3 DNA: TGTGCCAGCAGCCTCCGGACAGGGGTGTACAATGAGCAGTTCTTC

D gene: .
V gene: TRBV13
clone size: few
J gene: TRBJ1-1
CDR3 protein: CASSLDRGLNTEAFF
CDR3 DNA: TGTGCCAGCAGCTTAGATCGGGGACTAAACACTGAAGCTTTCTTT

D gene: TRBD2
V gene: TRBV9
clone size: .
J gene: TRBJ2-3
CDR3 protein: CASSDGVRGGDTQYF
CDR3 DNA: TGTGCCAGCAGCGACGGGGTGCGCGGGGGAGATACGCAGTATTTT

D gene: TRBD2
V gene: TRBV7-3
clone size: .
J gene: TRBJ2-3
CDR3 protein: CASSLNLAGDPTDTQYF
CDR3 DNA: TGTGCCAGCAGCTTAAATCTAGCGGGAGATCCTACAGATACGCAGTATTTT